This T cell receptor (beta chain) was captured by sequencing in a study of cytomegalovirus exposure and HLA in healthy donors. The study ran its PCR with 60 Vbeta and 13 Jbeta primers. The authors' processing: Later, roughly 80 million unique TCR beta chains were counted in an analysis, and roughly 11 million of them were shared. Data came from immunoSEQ multiplex PCR; TCRdb stores just in-frame clones and leaves some out. The DNA gave D and trimming, while V, J and clone size come from that table. The sample lists about 82,000 clones, around 77% seen once, with approximately 3.2% in the top ten. Germline-derived CDR1 and CDR2 are SEHNR and FQNEAQ (reference sequence). Trimming removed 5 bases from V and 3 bases from J; junction bases left unmatched: 7. The CDR3 extends over 14 amino acids.

Sequenced material: PBMCs. The chain joins TRBV7-9 to TRBJ2-7, with TRBD1 identical over 7 bases. This TCR came from a middle-aged man in good health and CMV-seronegative. The CDR3 is CASSGTALFYEQYF. CDR3 DNA sequence: TGTGCCAGCAGCGGGACAGCTCTCTTCTACGAGCAGTACTTC.